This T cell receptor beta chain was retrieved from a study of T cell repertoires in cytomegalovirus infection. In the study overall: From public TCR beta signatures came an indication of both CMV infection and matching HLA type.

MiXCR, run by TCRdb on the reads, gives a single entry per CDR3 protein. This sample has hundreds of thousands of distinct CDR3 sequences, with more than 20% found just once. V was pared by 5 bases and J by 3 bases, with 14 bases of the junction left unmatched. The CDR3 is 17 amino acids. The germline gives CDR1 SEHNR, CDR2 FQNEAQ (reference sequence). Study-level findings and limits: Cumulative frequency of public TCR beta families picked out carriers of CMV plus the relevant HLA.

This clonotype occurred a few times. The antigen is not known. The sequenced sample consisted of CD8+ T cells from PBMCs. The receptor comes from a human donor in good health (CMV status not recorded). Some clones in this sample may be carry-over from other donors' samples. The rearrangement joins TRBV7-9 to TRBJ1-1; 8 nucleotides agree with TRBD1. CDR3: CASSPRDRGGPYTEAFF. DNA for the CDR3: TGTGCCAGCAGCCCCCGAGACAGGGGAGGCCCGTACACTGAAGCTTTCTTT.